This T cell receptor beta chain was retrieved from a study of blood T cell repertoires in COVID-19. Study background: PBMCs, B-cell-depleted T cells, or T cells were the source of the cDNA or gDNA that made up the material.

This clone was observed a handful of times. Assay used: immunoSEQ multiplex PCR; TCRdb lists only in-frame clones, some missing. The sample includes 73,000 or so clones, roughly 80% of them seen just once. The CDR3 consists of 15 residues. Germline V gene lookup returns CDR1 LGHNT and CDR2 FRNRAP. Unmatched junction bases numbered 5, after V lost 0 bases and J lost 7 bases. The TCR comes from a woman aged 55-75 years with acute or convalescent COVID-19. Material for sequencing was peripheral blood. The chain joins TRBV12-5 to TRBJ1-2; TRBD1 agrees at 10 bases. The DNA of the CDR3 is TGTGCTAGTGGTTTGGTCCGGGACAGGGGAGGTGGCTACACCTTC. Translation: CASGLVRDRGGGYTF.